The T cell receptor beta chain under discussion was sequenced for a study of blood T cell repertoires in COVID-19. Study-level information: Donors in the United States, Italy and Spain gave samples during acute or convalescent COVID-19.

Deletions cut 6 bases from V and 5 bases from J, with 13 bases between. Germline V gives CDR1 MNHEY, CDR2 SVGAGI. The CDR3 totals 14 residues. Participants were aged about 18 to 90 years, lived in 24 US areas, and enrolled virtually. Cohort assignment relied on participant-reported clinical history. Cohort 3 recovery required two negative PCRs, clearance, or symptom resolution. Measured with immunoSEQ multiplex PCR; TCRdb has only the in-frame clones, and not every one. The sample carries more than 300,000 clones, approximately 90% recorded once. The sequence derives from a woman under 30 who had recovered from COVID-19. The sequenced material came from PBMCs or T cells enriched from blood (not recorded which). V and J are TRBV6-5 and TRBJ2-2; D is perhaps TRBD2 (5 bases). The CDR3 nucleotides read TGTGCCAGCAGCGTTAGTAGGGAGACCGGGGAGCTGTTTTTT. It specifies CASSVSRETGELFF.